The clone carrying this TCR beta chain was recorded many times. This sample was taken from a study of early T cells in non-severe SARS-CoV-2 infection. The CDR3 extends over 15 amino acids. V lost 4 bases and J 2 bases, leaving 9 bases between the germline ends. CDR1 MNHNY and CDR2 SVGAGI come from the germline V gene (reference sequence). TCRdb processed the 5' RACE reads anew with MiXCR; each CDR3 protein has one entry. The sample includes 60,000 to 85,000 distinct CDR3 sequences, around a sixth of them seen just once. The TCR originated in an adult who was a healthcare worker with PCR-confirmed SARS-CoV-2 infection or an uninfected control (not recorded which). The specimen was whole blood. The chain has TRBV6-6 and TRBJ2-6; perhaps TRBD2 as D (5 bases). The CDR3 loop is CASSSGVAGANVLTF. CDR3 nucleotide sequence: TGTGCCAGCAGTTCCGGGGTGGCTGGGGCCAACGTCCTGACTTTC.